The 11 T cell receptor beta chains below were found in one sample sequenced in a study of PD-1 blockade in classical Hodgkin lymphoma. Only in-frame clones appear in the TCRdb table, and some are missing; sequencing was by immunoSEQ multiplex PCR. Of some 24,000 clones listed, more than 75% are singletons. Relapses following autologous stem cell transplantation were seen in all patients, with brentuximab vedotin exposure varying. The sample was peripheral blood mononuclear cells (PBMCs), taken at baseline. All receptors derive from a human donor with classical Hodgkin lymphoma.

The chain recombines TRBV4-3 with TRBJ1-2; 12 bases are shared with TRBD1. The CDR3 sequence is 14 residues long. From germline, CDR1 is LGHNA and CDR2 YSLEER. Trimming took 6 bases from V and 8 from J; bases not matched to a gene: 7. CDR3 loop: CASSAGQGAGGYTF. The CDR3 region has the DNA TGCGCCAGCAGTGCGGGACAGGGGGCTGGGGGCTACACCTTC.

The chain links TRBV7-6 to TRBJ1-2; D is perhaps TRBD1 (6 bases). Germline values: CDR1 SGHVS, CDR2 FNYEAQ. Trimming cost V 4 bases and J 4 bases, with 10 bases left between them. CDR3 length: 13 residues. In DNA form, the CDR3 reads TGTGCCAGCAGCTCGGGGGACACCTATGGCTACACCTTC. Translating it yields CASSSGDTYGYTF.

CDR3 coding DNA: TGTGCCAGCAGCTCCGGGGGGGGCTCCTACGAGCAGTACTTC. Amino acids: CASSSGGGSYEQYF. The chain employs TRBV7-9 and TRBJ2-7, with 8 bases matching TRBD2. Unmatched junction bases numbered 2, after V lost 4 bases and J lost 0 bases. The CDR3 spans 14 residues. Germline CDR1 is SEHNR and CDR2 is FQNEAQ (reference sequence). Full variable domain (outside the CDR3, taken from reference TRBV7-9 and TRBJ2-7): DTGVSQNPRHKITKRGQNVTFRCDPISEHNRLYWYRQTLGQGPEFLTYFQNEAQLEKSRLLSDRFSAERPKGSFSTLEIQRTEQGDSAMYLCASSSGGGSYEQYFGPGTRLTVT.

V usage is TRBV4-1 and J usage is TRBJ2-7; maybe TRBD1 (7 bases). The V gene lost 0 bases and the J gene lost 4 bases, with 13 bases spanning the gap. CDR1 MGHRA and CDR2 YSYEKL come from the germline V gene. The CDR3 sequence is 15 residues long. Written as DNA, the CDR3 is TGCGCCAGCAGCCAAGAAATCCAGGGGGGTTACGAGCAGTACTTC. This translates into CASSQEIQGGYEQYF.

V gene TRBV5-1 combines with J gene TRBJ1-6, with D maybe TRBD1 (6 bases). The CDR3 totals 15 residues. The V gene lost 0 bases and the J gene lost 7 bases, with 11 bases spanning the gap. Germline V gene data show CDR1 as SGHRS and CDR2 as YFSETQ. In DNA, the CDR3 is TGCGCCAGCAGCTTGGGGGGACACTTCAATTCACCCCTCCACTTT. This encodes CASSLGGHFNSPLHF.

V usage is TRBV5-1 and J usage is TRBJ2-3; a possible D gene is TRBD1 (7 bases). The germline V gene encodes CDR1 SGHRS and CDR2 YFSETQ. The CDR3 contains 13 residues. Trimming stripped 5 bases from V and 4 bases from J, with 11 bases between. The CDR3 DNA reads TGCGCCAGCAGGCAGGGGGGTTCAGATACGCAGTATTTT. Residues: CASRQGGSDTQYF.

The CDR3: CASFEGGTTEAFF. The CDR3 region has the DNA TGTGCCAGCTTCGAAGGGGGGACCACTGAAGCTTTCTTT. This chain joins TRBV2 and TRBJ1-1; D possibly corresponds to TRBD1 (6 bases). Trimming took 8 bases from V and 4 from J, leaving 14 bases between them. The CDR3 is 13 amino acids. CDR1 SNHLY and CDR2 FYNNEI come from the germline V gene. Variable domain in full (rest from reference TRBV2 and TRBJ1-1): EPEVTQTPSHQVTQMGQEVILRCVPISNHLYFYWYRQILGQKVEFLVSFYNNEISEKSEIFDDQFSVERPDGSNFTLKIRSTKLEDSAMYFCASFEGGTTEAFFGQGTRLTVV.

The chain uses TRBV7-9 and TRBJ2-2; tentatively, D is TRBD2 (5 bases). This CDR3 spans 14 amino acids. The germline V and J ends were trimmed by 3 bases and 2 bases, with 7 bases remaining between them. Germline lookup yields CDR1 SEHNR and CDR2 FQNEAQ (reference sequence). This CDR3 is CASSFGGNTGELFF. The CDR3 nucleotides read TGTGCCAGCAGCTTCGGAGGTAACACCGGGGAGCTGTTTTTT.

The chain is built from TRBV5-6 and TRBJ1-2, with D possibly TRBD1 on 5 matching bases. The V gene's germline CDR1 is SGHDT and CDR2 YYEEEE. The CDR3 sequence is 15 residues long. The V end lost 4 bases, the J end lost 0 bases, and 13 bases lay between the germline ends. CDR3 bases: TGTGCCAGCAGCCCGACTGACAGACCTAACTATGGCTACACCTTC. Translated, it gives CASSPTDRPNYGYTF.

The chain links TRBV28 to TRBJ1-1, with D uncertain. V lost 2 bases, J lost 9 bases, and 16 bases lay in between. CDR3 length: 14 residues. Germline V gene data show CDR1 as MDHEN and CDR2 as SYDVKM. CDR3: CASSLGQDEGKAFF. The CDR3 DNA is TGTGCCAGCAGTTTAGGGCAGGATGAGGGTAAAGCTTTCTTT.

In its sample, this clone was seen a few times. The V and J genes are TRBV4-1 and TRBJ1-3; no definite D call. Looked up from germline, CDR1 is MGHRA and CDR2 is YSYEKL. This CDR3 region has 16 residues. Trimming removed 4 bases at V and 2 bases at J, with 15 bases between. The CDR3 loop reads CASSRLQLLPGNTIYF. The DNA of the CDR3 is TGCGCCAGCAGCCGGTTACAACTTCTACCTGGAAACACCATATATTTT.